The entry below describes one TCR beta chain. The record originates from a study of T cells after yellow fever vaccination. For TCR, cDNA came from 5'RACE template switching, which added a universal primer site and UMIs. TCRdb ran MiXCR on the 5' RACE reads and lists one entry per CDR3 protein. The repertoire consists of some 400,000 distinct CDR3 sequences, with over 5% occurring once and the leading ten covering 15%. This receptor was obtained from a man aged 25 to 40 who received the YFV17D yellow fever vaccine. This material consisted of PBMCs, taken 5 days after the yellow fever booster vaccination.

This CDR3 is CASKTGAQNSPLHF. The CDR3 DNA reads as TGTGCCAGCAAGACAGGGGCTCAAAATTCACCCCTCCACTTT. The chain uses TRBV12-3 or TRBV12-4 and TRBJ1-6, with 8 nucleotides matching TRBD1. The CDR3 loop spans 14 amino acids. J lost 7 bases, V lost 7 bases, and 6 bases had no gene match.